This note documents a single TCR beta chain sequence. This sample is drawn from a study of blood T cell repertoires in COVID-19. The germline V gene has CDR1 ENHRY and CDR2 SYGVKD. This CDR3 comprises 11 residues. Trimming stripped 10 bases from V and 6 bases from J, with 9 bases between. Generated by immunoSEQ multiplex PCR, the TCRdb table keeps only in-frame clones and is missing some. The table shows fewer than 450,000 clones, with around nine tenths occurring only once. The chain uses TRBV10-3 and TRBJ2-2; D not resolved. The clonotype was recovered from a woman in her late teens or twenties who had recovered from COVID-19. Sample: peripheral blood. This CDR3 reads CATSRSGELFF. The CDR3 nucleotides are TGTGCCACGAGTCGGTCCGGGGAGCTGTTTTTT.